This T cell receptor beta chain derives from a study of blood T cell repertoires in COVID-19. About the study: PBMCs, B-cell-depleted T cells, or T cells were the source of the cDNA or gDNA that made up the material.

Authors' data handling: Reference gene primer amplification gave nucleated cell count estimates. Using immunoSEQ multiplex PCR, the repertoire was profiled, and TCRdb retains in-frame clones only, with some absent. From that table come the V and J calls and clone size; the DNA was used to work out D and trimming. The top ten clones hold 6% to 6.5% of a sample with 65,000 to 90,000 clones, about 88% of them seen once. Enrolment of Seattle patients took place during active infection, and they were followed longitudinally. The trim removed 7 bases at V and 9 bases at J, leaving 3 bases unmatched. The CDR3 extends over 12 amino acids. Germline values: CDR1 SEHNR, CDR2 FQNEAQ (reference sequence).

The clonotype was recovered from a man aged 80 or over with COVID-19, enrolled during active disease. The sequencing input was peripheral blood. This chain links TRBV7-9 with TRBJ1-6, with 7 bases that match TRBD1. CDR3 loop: CASNDRASPLHF. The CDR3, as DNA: TGTGCCAGCAACGACAGGGCTTCACCCCTCCACTTT.